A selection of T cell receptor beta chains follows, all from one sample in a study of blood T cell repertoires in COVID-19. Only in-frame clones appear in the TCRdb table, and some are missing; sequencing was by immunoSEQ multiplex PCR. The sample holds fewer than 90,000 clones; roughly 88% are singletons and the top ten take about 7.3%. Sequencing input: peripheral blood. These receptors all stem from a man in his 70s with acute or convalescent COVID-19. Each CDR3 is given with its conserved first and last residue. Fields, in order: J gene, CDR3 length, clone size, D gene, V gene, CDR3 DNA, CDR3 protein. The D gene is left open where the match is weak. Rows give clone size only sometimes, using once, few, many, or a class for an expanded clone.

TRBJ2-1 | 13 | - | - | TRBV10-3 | TGTGCCATCAGGGGAGACTCATTCAATGAGCAGTTCTTC | CAIRGDSFNEQFF
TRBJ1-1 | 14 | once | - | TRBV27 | TGTGCCAGCAGGAGGGGGGGCGCGGACACTGAAGCTTTCTTT | CASRRGGADTEAFF
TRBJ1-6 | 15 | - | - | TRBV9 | TGTGCCAGCAGCGTAGATCCAGGGGTTAATTCACCCCTCCACTTT | CASSVDPGVNSPLHF
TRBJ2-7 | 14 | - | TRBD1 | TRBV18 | TGTGCCAGCTCACCGCGACGACAGGGGTACGAGCAGTACTTC | CASSPRRQGYEQYF
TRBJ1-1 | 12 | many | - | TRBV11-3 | TGTGCCAGCAGCGACACCAACACTGAAGCTTTCTTT | CASSDTNTEAFF
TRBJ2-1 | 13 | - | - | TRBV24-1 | TGTGCCACCAACGATCCAGGGAAAGAGGAGCAGTTCTTC | CATNDPGKEEQFF
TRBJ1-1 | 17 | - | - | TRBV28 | TGTGCCAGCAGTTTCTTATTTGACAGGCCGGCTATTAGGGAAGCTTTTTTT | CASSFLFDRPAIREAFF
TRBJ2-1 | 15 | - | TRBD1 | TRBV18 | TGTGCCAGCTCACCGGGGGACAGGGACTACAATGAGCAGTTCTTC | CASSPGDRDYNEQFF
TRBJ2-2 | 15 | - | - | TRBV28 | TGTGCCAGCAGCCGGAGCGGAGCGAACACCGGGGAGCTGTTTTTT | CASSRSGANTGELFF
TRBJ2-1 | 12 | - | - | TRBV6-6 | TGTGCCAGCACAGGGACTGACCGTGTGCAGTTCTTC | CASTGTDRVQFF
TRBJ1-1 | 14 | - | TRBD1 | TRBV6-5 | TGTGCCAGCACCCGGACAGGCTTGAACACTGAAGCTTTCTTT | CASTRTGLNTEAFF
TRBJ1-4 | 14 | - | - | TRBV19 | TGTGCCAGTAGTACAGGGGCGGGCAATGAAAAACTGTTTTTT | CASSTGAGNEKLFF
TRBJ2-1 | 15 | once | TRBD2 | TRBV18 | TGTGCCAGCTCACTAAGCGGGACGGACGTCTATGAGCAGTTCTTC | CASSLSGTDVYEQFF
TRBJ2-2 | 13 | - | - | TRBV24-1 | TGTGCCACCAGTGTAGGTTCGGGCGGGGAGCTGTTTTTT | CATSVGSGGELFF
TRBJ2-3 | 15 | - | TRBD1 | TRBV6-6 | TGTGCCAGCAGTGACCCTATGGGACAGACAGATACGCAGTATTTT | CASSDPMGQTDTQYF
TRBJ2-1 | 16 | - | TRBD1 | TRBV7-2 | TGTGCCAGCAACCCGGACAGGGCTCTATCCTACAATGAGCAGTTCTTC | CASNPDRALSYNEQFF
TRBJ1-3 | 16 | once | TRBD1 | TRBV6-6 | TGTGCCAGCAGTTACTCCGCCGGGACAGCGGGAAACACCATATATTTT | CASSYSAGTAGNTIYF
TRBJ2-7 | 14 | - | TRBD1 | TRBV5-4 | TGTGCCAGCAGCCCTCGGACAGGGTATTCCGAGCAGTACTTC | CASSPRTGYSEQYF
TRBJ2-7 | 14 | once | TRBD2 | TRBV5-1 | TGCGCCAGTAAAAGCGGGGGCCTCTCCTACGAGCAGTACTTC | CASKSGGLSYEQYF
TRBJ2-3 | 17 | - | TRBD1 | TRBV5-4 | TGTGCCAGCAGCTCCCTGTGGGGACAGGGTTCGACAGATACGCAGTATTTT | CASSSLWGQGSTDTQYF
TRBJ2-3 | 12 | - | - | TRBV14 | TGTGCCAGCAGCCAAGTTCTGGATACGCAGTATTTT | CASSQVLDTQYF
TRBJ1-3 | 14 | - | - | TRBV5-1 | TGCGCCAGCAGCTCCACCACCTTACAGGGCCCCATATATTTT | CASSSTTLQGPIYF